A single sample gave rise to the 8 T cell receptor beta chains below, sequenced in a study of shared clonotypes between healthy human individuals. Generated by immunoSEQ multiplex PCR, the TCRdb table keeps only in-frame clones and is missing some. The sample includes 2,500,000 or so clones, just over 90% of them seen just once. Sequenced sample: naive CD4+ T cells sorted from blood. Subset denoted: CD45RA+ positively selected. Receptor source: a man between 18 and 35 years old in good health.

Written as DNA, the CDR3 is TGTGCCAGCAGCCTTAACTGGGGGGGATACGAGCAGTACTTC. It is translated as CASSLNWGGYEQYF. The chain has TRBV11-2 and TRBJ2-7; 7 bases align to TRBD2. V dropped 5 bases and J dropped 4; count of bases not matched to a gene: 8. This CDR3 is built from 14 residues. CDR1 is SGHAT, CDR2 FQNNGV, per germline.

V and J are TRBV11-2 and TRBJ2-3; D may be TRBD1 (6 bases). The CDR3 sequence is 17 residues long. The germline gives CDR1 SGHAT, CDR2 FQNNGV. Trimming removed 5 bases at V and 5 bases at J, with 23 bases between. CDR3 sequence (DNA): TGTGCCAGCAGCCCCTTACTAACGGCAGGGGATGGAGATACGCAGTATTTT. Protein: CASSPLLTAGDGDTQYF.

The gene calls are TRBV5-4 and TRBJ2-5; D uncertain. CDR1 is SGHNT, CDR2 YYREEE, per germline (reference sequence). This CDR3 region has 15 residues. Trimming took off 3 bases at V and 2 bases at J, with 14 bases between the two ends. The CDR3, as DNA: TGTGCCAGCAGCTACCCTGGAAGCCCTCAAGAGACCCAGTACTTC. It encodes CASSYPGSPQETQYF.

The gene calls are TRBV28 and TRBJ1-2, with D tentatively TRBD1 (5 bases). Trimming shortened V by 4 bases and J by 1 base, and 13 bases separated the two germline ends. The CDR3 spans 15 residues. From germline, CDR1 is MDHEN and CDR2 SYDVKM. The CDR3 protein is CASSSADNNNYGYTF. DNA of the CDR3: TGTGCCAGCAGTTCCGCGGACAATAATAACTATGGCTACACCTTC.

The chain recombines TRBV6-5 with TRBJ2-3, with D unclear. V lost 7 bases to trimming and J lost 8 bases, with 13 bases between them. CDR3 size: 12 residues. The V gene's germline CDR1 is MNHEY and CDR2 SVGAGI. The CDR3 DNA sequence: TGTGCCAGCAAAAAGAGCCGAGGTACGCAGTATTTT. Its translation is CASKKSRGTQYF.

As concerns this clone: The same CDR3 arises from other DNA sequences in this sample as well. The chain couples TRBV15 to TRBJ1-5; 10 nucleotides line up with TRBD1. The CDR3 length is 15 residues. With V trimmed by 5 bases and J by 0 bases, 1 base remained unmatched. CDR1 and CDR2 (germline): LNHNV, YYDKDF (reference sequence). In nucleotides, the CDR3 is TGTGCCACCAGCCGGGACAGGGGTAGCAATCAGCCCCAGCATTTT. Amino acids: CATSRDRGSNQPQHF.

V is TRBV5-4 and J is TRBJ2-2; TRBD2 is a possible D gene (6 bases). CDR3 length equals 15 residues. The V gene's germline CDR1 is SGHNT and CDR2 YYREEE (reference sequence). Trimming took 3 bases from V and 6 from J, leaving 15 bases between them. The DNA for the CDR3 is TGTGCCAGCAGCTCCCGAGGAGGGATCGCCGGGGAGCTGTTTTTT. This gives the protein CASSSRGGIAGELFF.

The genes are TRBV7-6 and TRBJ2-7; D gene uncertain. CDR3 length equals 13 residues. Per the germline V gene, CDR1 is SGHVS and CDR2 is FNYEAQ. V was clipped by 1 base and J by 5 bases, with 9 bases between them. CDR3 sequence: CASSLEGFHEQYF. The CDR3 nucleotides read TGTGCCAGCAGCTTAGAGGGTTTTCACGAGCAGTACTTC.